This section outlines one T cell receptor beta chain sequence together with its context. The record originates from a study of blood T cell repertoires in COVID-19. J lost 4 bases, V lost 2 bases, and 5 bases had no gene match. Germline assignment: CDR1 SGHTA and CDR2 FQGNSA. This CDR3 is built from 16 residues. Here immunoSEQ multiplex PCR was the method, and the copy in TCRdb shows in-frame clones only, minus some. The table has 150,000 to 200,000 clones, 75% to 90% seen once. The genes are TRBV7-2 and TRBJ2-1; 10 bases agree with TRBD1. Sequenced input: peripheral blood. This TCR derives from a woman aged 70 to 79 with COVID-19, enrolled during active disease. Here the CDR3 DNA reads TGTGCCAGCAGCTTATTCCCGGGACAGGGGTACAATGAGCAGTTCTTC. It translates to CASSLFPGQGYNEQFF.